This T cell receptor (beta chain) was obtained from a study of blood T cell repertoires in COVID-19. Overall study context: Specimens from acute and convalescent COVID-19 originated in the United States, Italy and Spain. PBMCs, B-cell-depleted T cells, or T cells were the source of the cDNA or gDNA that made up the material.

The CDR3 runs 16 residues. The V gene lost 5 bases and the J gene lost 1 base, with 17 bases spanning the gap. The germline gives CDR1 SGHTA, CDR2 FQGNSA. Original processing notes: Amplifying reference gene primers gave estimates of nucleated cell counts. Assay: immunoSEQ multiplex PCR; the TCRdb copy retains only in-frame clones and omits some. The V and J calls and clone size are taken from that table; D and trimming were inferred from the DNA. This table holds approximately 300,000 clones, around four fifths found once. The rearrangement uses TRBV7-2 and TRBJ1-2; no definite D call. Specimen: peripheral blood. This sequence was found in a woman between 50 and 59 years old with acute or convalescent COVID-19. In DNA form, the CDR3 reads TGTGCCAGCAGCCTAAGCCTCGGAGGCAGTAACTATGGCTACACCTTC. It specifies CASSLSLGGSNYGYTF.